This is a list of T cell receptor beta chains from one sample in a study of early T cells in non-severe SARS-CoV-2 infection. MiXCR, run by TCRdb on the 5' RACE reads, gives a single entry per CDR3 protein. The sample has approximately 90,000 distinct CDR3 sequences; approximately 9.9% are singletons. Sequenced material: whole blood, taken at baseline. These receptors originate from an adult who was a healthcare worker with PCR-confirmed SARS-CoV-2 infection or an uninfected control (not recorded which). CDR3s include the opening cysteine and the closing phenylalanine or tryptophan. Fields, in order: D gene, J gene, V gene, clone size, CDR3 DNA, CDR3 protein. The D gene is left open where the match is weak. Clone sizes are given selectively: once, few, many, or a class where the clone is expanded.

>TRBD1|TRBJ1-1|TRBV20-1|-
TGCAGTGCCATCGGGACAGCGAGTGAAGCTTTCTTT
CSAIGTASEAFF
>TRBD2|TRBJ2-1|TRBV13|few
TGTGCCAGCAGCGGAACTAGCGGGGCTTTCTACAATGAGCAGTTCTTC
CASSGTSGAFYNEQFF
>-|TRBJ1-2|TRBV12-3/TRBV12-4|many
TGTGCCAGCAGTTTTGTTGGCTACACCTTC
CASSFVGYTF
>-|TRBJ2-7|TRBV25-1|many
TGTGCCAGCAGTGCTTTTACAGGAACCTACGAGCAGTACTTC
CASSAFTGTYEQYF
>-|TRBJ2-5|TRBV6-2/TRBV6-3|-
TGTGCCAGCCATATTGGGGGAACGGAGACCCAGTACTTC
CASHIGGTETQYF
>-|TRBJ1-1|TRBV12-2|-
TGTGCAAGTCGCTTAGTCCCGGACAGTGAAGCTTTCTTT
CASRLVPDSEAFF
>TRBD1|TRBJ2-2|TRBV27|many
TGTGCCAGCAGTTCCACAGGGGGCGCGAACACCGGGGAGCTGTTTTTT
CASSSTGGANTGELFF
>-|TRBJ2-3|TRBV6-1|many
TGTGCCAGCAGTGAAGCTTCGACCTACAAAGCTACGCAGTATTTT
CASSEASTYKATQYF
>-|TRBJ1-4|TRBV30|many
TGTGCCTGGAGAAGGACAGAGGATGAAAAACTGTTTTTT
CAWRRTEDEKLFF
>-|TRBJ1-4|TRBV7-9|few
TGTGCCAGCACCACAGGCGAAAAACTGTTTTTT
CASTTGEKLFF
>-|TRBJ1-5|TRBV20-1|-
TGCAGTGCCGCTTCAGGGTTCAATCAGCCCCAGCATTTT
CSAASGFNQPQHF
>-|TRBJ2-3|TRBV20-1|many
TGCAGTGCTAGAACCCCCTTTGGGACTCCCACAGATACGCAGTATTTT
CSARTPFGTPTDTQYF
>-|TRBJ2-4|TRBV12-3/TRBV12-4|many
TGTGCCAGCAGTTTAGAAATGGGACTAGCCAAAAACATTCAGTACTTC
CASSLEMGLAKNIQYF
>TRBD1|TRBJ2-1|TRBV12-3/TRBV12-4|-
TGTGCCAGCAGTAGGGGACAGGGAGGAAACAATGAGCAGTTCTTC
CASSRGQGGNNEQFF
>-|TRBJ2-3|TRBV7-6|few
TGTGCCAGCAGCTTAGGGGGGCGTTGGACAGATACGCAGTATTTT
CASSLGGRWTDTQYF
>-|TRBJ2-7|TRBV7-9|-
TGTGCCAGCAGCTTAGCTATGGCCACCTACGAGCAGTACTTC
CASSLAMATYEQYF
>TRBD2|TRBJ2-7|TRBV4-2|-
TGTGCCAGCAGCCGGACTAGCGACGAGCAGTACTTC
CASSRTSDEQYF
>-|TRBJ1-1|TRBV3-1|-
TGTGCCAGCAGCCCCGAGGGGGGCCTGAACACTGAAGCTTTCTTT
CASSPEGGLNTEAFF
>-|TRBJ2-3|TRBV20-1|few
TGCAGTGCCCGCGTCGTTCGGGTAGATACGCAGTATTTT
CSARVVRVDTQYF
>-|TRBJ1-2|TRBV28|many
TGTGCCAGCAGTCGGTTGGGCTTTGGCTACACCTTC
CASSRLGFGYTF
>TRBD2|TRBJ2-7|TRBV20-1|many
TGCAGTGCTAGAGTCCTAGCGGCCTCCTACGAGCAGTACTTC
CSARVLAASYEQYF
>TRBD1|TRBJ1-5|TRBV12-3/TRBV12-4|many
TGTGCCAGCAGCCGGGACAGGGTTTTGCCCCAGCATTTT
CASSRDRVLPQHF
>TRBD2|TRBJ2-7|TRBV6-1|-
TGTGCCAGCATTCAGACTAGCGGAGCTCCCTACGAGCAGTACTTC
CASIQTSGAPYEQYF
>TRBD1|TRBJ1-1|TRBV6-1|-
TGTGCCAGCAGTCCCCGGACAGGGGGGAACACTGAAGCTTTCTTT
CASSPRTGGNTEAFF
>-|TRBJ2-1|TRBV20-1|-
TGCAGTGCTATCGGGGGTAGCTCCTACAATGAGCAGTTCTTC
CSAIGGSSYNEQFF
>-|TRBJ1-4|TRBV19|few
TGTGCCAGTAGTACAACAGGGACTTCCGAAAAACTGTTTTTT
CASSTTGTSEKLFF
>-|TRBJ2-1|TRBV2|few
TGTGCCATACAACAGGGGACTACCTACAATGAGCAGTTCTTC
CAIQQGTTYNEQFF
>-|TRBJ1-5|TRBV4-1|few
TGCGCCAGCAGCCAGGCAGGGGATCAGCCCCAGCATTTT
CASSQAGDQPQHF
>TRBD2|TRBJ2-7|TRBV29-1|few
TGCAGCGTTGAAGCGCCTAGCGGGAGAGGGTCCTACGAGCAGTACTTC
CSVEAPSGRGSYEQYF
>-|TRBJ2-1|TRBV25-1|many
TGTGCCAGCAGTTACGGTGAGCAGTTCTTC
CASSYGEQFF
>-|TRBJ2-1|TRBV29-1|-
TGCAGCGTTGATCTCGCGGTCTCCTACAATGAGCAGTTCTTC
CSVDLAVSYNEQFF
>-|TRBJ2-2|TRBV29-1|few
TGCAGCGTTTGGGTCTCCGGGGAGCTGTTTTTT
CSVWVSGELFF
>-|TRBJ2-7|TRBV4-1|few
TGCGCCAGCAGCCAAAAAACGGTCTCCGAGCAGTACTTC
CASSQKTVSEQYF
>TRBD1|TRBJ1-4|TRBV20-1|-
TGCAGTGCTGGAGGACAGGGGGTCTCCAATGAAAAACTGTTTTTT
CSAGGQGVSNEKLFF
>-|TRBJ2-1|TRBV29-1|-
TGCAGCGTTGAGAGGAATGGCAAGTTCTTC
CSVERNGKFF
>TRBD1|TRBJ2-3|TRBV6-4|few
TGTGCCACTACGGACAGGAGCACAGATACGCAGTATTTT
CATTDRSTDTQYF
>-|TRBJ1-5|TRBV6-1|few
TGTGCCAGCAGTTACCGGGAACTGCGTGGTTTTAGCAATCAGCCCCAGCATTTT
CASSYRELRGFSNQPQHF
>TRBD1|TRBJ1-2|TRBV11-2|few
TGTGCCAGCAGCACAACACCGGCAGGGGGAGGCTACACCTTC
CASSTTPAGGGYTF
>-|TRBJ1-6|TRBV7-9|-
TGTGCCAGCAGCGCAGCCTATACGTCACCCCTCCACTTT
CASSAAYTSPLHF
>TRBD1|TRBJ2-7|TRBV5-1|-
TGCGCCAGCAGCGTGGGACAGGGTGGTTACGAGCAGTACTTC
CASSVGQGGYEQYF
>-|TRBJ1-2|TRBV24-1|-
TGTGCCACCAGTGATTCGCTGGACAGAGCTAACTATGGCTACACCTTC
CATSDSLDRANYGYTF
>-|TRBJ2-7|TRBV4-1|-
TGCGCCAGCAGCCAAGAATCGCTCGGGACCCCCTACGAGCAGTACTTC
CASSQESLGTPYEQYF
>TRBD1|TRBJ2-5|TRBV7-9|-
TGTGCCAGCAGCACGTCCGAGACAGGGGACGAGACCCAGTACTTC
CASSTSETGDETQYF
>TRBD1|TRBJ2-3|TRBV4-3|many
TGCGCCAGCAGCGTCCGACAGGGGGATACGCAGTATTTT
CASSVRQGDTQYF
>-|TRBJ2-7|TRBV4-3|few
TGCGCCAGCAGCCAAGGTTTACCCCAACAGGGTGGACAGTACTTC
CASSQGLPQQGGQYF
>-|TRBJ1-3|TRBV28|-
TGTGCCAGCAGTTTACCCGGGAATTCCGGGGTGACCATATATTTT
CASSLPGNSGVTIYF
>-|TRBJ1-1|TRBV7-8|-
TGTGCCAGCGCAATTACGGTCGAGGGCACTGAAGCTTTCTTT
CASAITVEGTEAFF
>TRBD1|TRBJ2-7|TRBV20-1|few
TGCAGTCTGTTGGGGGACAGGGCCTACGAGCAGTACTTC
CSLLGDRAYEQYF
>-|TRBJ2-7|TRBV11-2|few
TGTGCCAGCAGCTTAGCCACTAGCAGATACGAGCAGTACTTC
CASSLATSRYEQYF
>-|TRBJ2-3|TRBV7-9|few
TGTGCCAGCAGCCCTTCATCGATAGATACGCAGTATTTT
CASSPSSIDTQYF
>-|TRBJ2-3|TRBV29-1|-
TGCAGCGTTGGTGGCACAGATACGCAGTATTTT
CSVGGTDTQYF
>TRBD1|TRBJ1-3|TRBV19|many
TGTGCCAGTAGACCGGACAGGACTGGAAACACCATATATTTT
CASRPDRTGNTIYF
>-|TRBJ2-3|TRBV9|-
TGTGCCAGCAGCGTAGTAGAGACCGCCCAGGATACGCAGTATTTT
CASSVVETAQDTQYF
>TRBD2|TRBJ2-3|TRBV2|few
TGTGCCAGCAGTGAAAACACCTTACTAGCGGGAGATACGCAGTATTTT
CASSENTLLAGDTQYF
>-|TRBJ2-7|TRBV20-1|-
TGCAGTGCTAGAGATGTGCGATGGACAGTCTACGAGCAGTACTTC
CSARDVRWTVYEQYF
>TRBD2|TRBJ2-3|TRBV20-1|-
TGCAGTGCTATGACTAGCGGGCAAGATTTAGATACGCAGTATTTT
CSAMTSGQDLDTQYF